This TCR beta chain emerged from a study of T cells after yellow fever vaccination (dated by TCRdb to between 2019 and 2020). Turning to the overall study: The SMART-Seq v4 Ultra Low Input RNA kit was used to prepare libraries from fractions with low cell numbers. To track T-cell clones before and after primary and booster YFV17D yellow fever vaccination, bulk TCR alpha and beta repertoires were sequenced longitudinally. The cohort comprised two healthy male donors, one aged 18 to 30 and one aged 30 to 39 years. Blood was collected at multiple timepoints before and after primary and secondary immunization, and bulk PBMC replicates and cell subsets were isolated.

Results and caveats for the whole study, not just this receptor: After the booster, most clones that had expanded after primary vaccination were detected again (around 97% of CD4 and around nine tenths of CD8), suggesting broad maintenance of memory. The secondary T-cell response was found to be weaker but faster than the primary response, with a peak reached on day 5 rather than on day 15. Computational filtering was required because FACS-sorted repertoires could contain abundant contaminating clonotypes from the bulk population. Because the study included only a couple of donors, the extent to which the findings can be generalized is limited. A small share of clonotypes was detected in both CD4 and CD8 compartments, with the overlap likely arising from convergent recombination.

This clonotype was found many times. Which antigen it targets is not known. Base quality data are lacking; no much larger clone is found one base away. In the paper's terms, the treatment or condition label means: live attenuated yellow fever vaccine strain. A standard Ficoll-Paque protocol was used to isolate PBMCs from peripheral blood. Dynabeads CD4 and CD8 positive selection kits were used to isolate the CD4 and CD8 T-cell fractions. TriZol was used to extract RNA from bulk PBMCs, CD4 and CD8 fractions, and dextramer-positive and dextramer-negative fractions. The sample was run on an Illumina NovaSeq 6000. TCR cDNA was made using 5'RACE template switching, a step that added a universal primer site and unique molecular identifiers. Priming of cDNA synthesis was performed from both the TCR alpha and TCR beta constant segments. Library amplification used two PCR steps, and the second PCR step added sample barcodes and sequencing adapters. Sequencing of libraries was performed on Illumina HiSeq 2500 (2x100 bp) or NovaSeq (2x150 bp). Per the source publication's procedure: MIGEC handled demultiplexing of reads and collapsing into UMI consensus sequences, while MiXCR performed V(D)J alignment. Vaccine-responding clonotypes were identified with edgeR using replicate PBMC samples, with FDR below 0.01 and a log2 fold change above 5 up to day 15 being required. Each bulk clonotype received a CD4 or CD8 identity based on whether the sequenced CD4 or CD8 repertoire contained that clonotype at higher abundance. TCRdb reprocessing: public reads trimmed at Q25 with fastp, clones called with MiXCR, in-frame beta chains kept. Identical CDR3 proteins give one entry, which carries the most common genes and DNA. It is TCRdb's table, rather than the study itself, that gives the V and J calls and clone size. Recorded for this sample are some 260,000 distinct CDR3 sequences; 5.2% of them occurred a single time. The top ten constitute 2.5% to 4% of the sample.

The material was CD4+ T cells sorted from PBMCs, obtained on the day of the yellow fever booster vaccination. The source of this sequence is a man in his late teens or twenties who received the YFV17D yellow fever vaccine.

The CDR3 region: CASSPRLGTNEKLFF. Read as DNA, the sequence is TGTGCCAGCAGTCCGCGACTGGGGACTAATGAAAAACTGTTTTTT. Recombination connected TRBV25-1 to TRBJ1-4; the D segment cannot be called with confidence. The germline V gene specifies MGHDK as CDR1 and SYGVNS as CDR2. Trimming takes 5 bases from V and 2 bases from J, and the germline ends sit 12 bases apart. Including cysteine and phenylalanine, the CDR3 has 15 amino acids. Only the CDR3 portion is preserved as DNA: 45 bases, with reading frame beginning at the first base.